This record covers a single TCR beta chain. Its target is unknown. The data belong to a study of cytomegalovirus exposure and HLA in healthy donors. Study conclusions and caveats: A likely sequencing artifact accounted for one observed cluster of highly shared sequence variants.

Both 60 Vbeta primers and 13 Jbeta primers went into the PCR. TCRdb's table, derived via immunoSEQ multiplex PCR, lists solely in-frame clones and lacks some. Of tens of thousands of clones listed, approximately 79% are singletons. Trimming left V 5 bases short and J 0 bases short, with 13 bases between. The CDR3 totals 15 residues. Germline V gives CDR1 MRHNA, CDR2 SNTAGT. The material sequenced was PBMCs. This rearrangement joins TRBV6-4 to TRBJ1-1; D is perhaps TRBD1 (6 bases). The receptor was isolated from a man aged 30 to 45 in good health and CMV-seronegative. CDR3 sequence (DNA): TGTGCCAGCAGTCAATCGGGACAAATGAACACTGAAGCTTTCTTT. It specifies CASSQSGQMNTEAFF.